These 13 T cell receptor beta chains were all obtained from the same sample, sequenced in a study of blood T cell repertoires in COVID-19. Generated by immunoSEQ multiplex PCR, the TCRdb table keeps only in-frame clones and is missing some. The data hold roughly 100,000 clones, with 80% to 90% observed a single time. Material for sequencing was peripheral blood. These receptors were taken from a human donor in a cohort sampled during active COVID-19.

This clone was seen once. The chain uses TRBV25-1 and TRBJ2-1; D is unresolved. The CDR3 is made up of 12 amino acids. The germline CDR1 and CDR2 sequences are MGHDK and SYGVNS. V lost 2 bases and J lost 6, with 5 bases in between. The CDR3 here is CASSEDSNEQFF. CDR3 DNA: TGTGCCAGCAGTGAAGACTCCAATGAGCAGTTCTTC.

The rearrangement links TRBV28 to TRBJ2-5; 13 bases agree with TRBD2. Germline CDR1 is MDHEN and CDR2 is SYDVKM. The V and J ends lost 7 bases and 7 bases, in that order; junction bases with no gene match: 24. CDR3 size: 20 residues. CDR3 loop: CASTGPGGLAGAPSPWTQYF. CDR3 DNA sequence: TGTGCCAGCACCGGGCCGGGAGGACTAGCGGGGGCCCCGTCCCCCTGGACCCAGTACTTC.

V and J are TRBV5-1 and TRBJ2-3; 8 nucleotides agree with TRBD2. CDR3 size: 16 residues. The junction had 14 bases not matched to a gene; V was cut back by 6 bases and J by 5 bases. CDR1 is SGHRS and CDR2 is YFSETQ in the germline V gene. CDR3 DNA: TGCGCCAGCACCGACCCTAGCGGGTTTGGGGGAGATACGCAGTATTTT. This sequence encodes CASTDPSGFGGDTQYF.

The genes are TRBV29-1 and TRBJ2-4; D not resolved. Germline V gene lookup returns CDR1 SQVTM and CDR2 ANQGSEA. CDR3 length: 11 amino acids. The CDR3 DNA sequence: TGCTCCGTGTTGGGCGCAAACATTCAGTACTTC. Protein: CSVLGANIQYF.

In its sample, this clone was seen once. The rearrangement joins TRBV30 to TRBJ2-1; D ambiguous. Germline values: CDR1 GTSNPN, CDR2 SVGIG (reference sequence). The germline V and J ends were trimmed by 3 bases and 2 bases, with 8 bases remaining between them. This CDR3 is 13 amino acids long. CDR3 coding DNA: TGTGCCTGGAGGGAAACTACCTACAATGAGCAGTTCTTC. Its translation: CAWRETTYNEQFF.

Worth noting for this clone: Other DNA sequences in the same sample also yield this CDR3. The genes are TRBV9 and TRBJ1-4; D remains ambiguous. The CDR3 consists of 14 residues. V lost 4 bases to trimming and J lost 0 bases, with 7 bases between them. Per germline, CDR1 SGDLS and CDR2 YYNGEE. CDR3 amino acids: CASSRLATNEKLFF. As DNA, the CDR3 is TGTGCCAGCAGCCGGCTAGCAACTAATGAAAAACTGTTTTTT.

The chain uses TRBV5-1 and TRBJ2-7; 7 bases fit TRBD1. J was trimmed by 2 bases and V by 3 bases; bases with no gene match: 14. Germline V gene lookup returns CDR1 SGHRS and CDR2 YFSETQ. CDR3 length equals 17 residues. CDR3 protein: CASSSGPGQSLTYEQYF. The DNA of the CDR3 is TGCGCCAGCAGCTCCGGACCGGGACAGTCCTTGACCTACGAGCAGTACTTC.

The chain employs TRBV10-3 and TRBJ1-1; 7 bases are a match to TRBD1. V lost 4 bases to trimming and J lost 4 bases; unmatched junction nucleotides: 6. This CDR3 is built from 14 residues. Germline CDR1 and CDR2: ENHRY and SYGVKD. The CDR3 spells CAISAQGEVTEAFF. CDR3 DNA: TGTGCCATCAGTGCGCAGGGGGAGGTCACTGAAGCTTTCTTT.

This rearrangement joins TRBV15 to TRBJ2-7; the D is unclear. The V gene's germline CDR1 is LNHNV and CDR2 YYDKDF (reference sequence). The CDR3 has 12 residues. The V and J ends lost 1 base and 6 bases respectively, with 7 bases between them. CDR3 bases: TGTGCCACCAGCAGAGCCCACGGCGAGCAGTACTTC. It is translated as CATSRAHGEQYF.

This sequence joins TRBV5-1 and TRBJ2-7, with TRBD1 matching 7 bases. Germline loops: CDR1 SGHRS, CDR2 YFSETQ. The trim removed 0 bases at V and 2 bases at J, leaving 5 bases unmatched. The CDR3 has 15 amino acids. CDR3 in amino acids: CASSLEGTGAYEQYF. The CDR3 nucleotides read TGCGCCAGCAGCTTGGAAGGAACAGGGGCCTACGAGCAGTACTTC.

Comment on this clone: A single base separates this from a much larger clone, so it may be a read error. The chain combines TRBV7-3 with TRBJ1-1; D might be TRBD1 (5 bases). Per the germline V gene, CDR1 is SGHTA and CDR2 is FQGTGA. V was clipped by 5 bases and J by 1 base, with 8 bases between them. The CDR3 consists of 13 residues. DNA of the CDR3: TGTGCCAGCAGCCTGACAGAGAACACTGAAGCTTTCTTT. It translates to CASSLTENTEAFF.

The CDR3 protein is CASSQGTAYGGQEETQYF. DNA for the CDR3: TGCGCCAGCAGCCAAGGAACCGCCTATGGCGGGCAGGAAGAGACCCAGTACTTC. This chain links TRBV4-3 with TRBJ2-5, with a possible D match to TRBD2 (5 bases). This CDR3 has 18 residues. Trimming pared 1 base from V and 3 bases from J, leaving 21 bases between. From germline, CDR1 is LGHNA and CDR2 YSLEER.

CDR3 bases: TGTGCCAGCAGCTCCACGGGGGGGCAGGGTAGATCCTACAATGAGCAGTTCTTC. It specifies CASSSTGGQGRSYNEQFF. The chain carries TRBV7-8 and TRBJ2-1, with 8 positions matching TRBD2. The ends lost 4 bases at V and 1 base at J; junction bases unmatched: 12. The CDR3 length is 18 residues. Germline V gives CDR1 SGHVS, CDR2 FQNEAQ.